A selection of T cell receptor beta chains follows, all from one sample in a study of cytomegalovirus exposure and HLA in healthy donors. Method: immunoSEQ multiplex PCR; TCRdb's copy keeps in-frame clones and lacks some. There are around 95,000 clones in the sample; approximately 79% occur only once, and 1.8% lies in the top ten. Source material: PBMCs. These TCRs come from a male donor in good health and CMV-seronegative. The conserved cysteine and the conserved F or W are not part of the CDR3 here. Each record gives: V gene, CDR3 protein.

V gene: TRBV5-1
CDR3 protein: ASSLQQGLRSSGNTIY

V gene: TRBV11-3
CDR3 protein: ASSGTTSTDTQY

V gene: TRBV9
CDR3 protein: ASSPLTGLGIYEQY

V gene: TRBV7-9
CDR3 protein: ASTLQGEREKLF

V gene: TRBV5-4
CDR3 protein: ASSPDAGAGADTQY

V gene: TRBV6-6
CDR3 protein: ASSYAASGTGELF

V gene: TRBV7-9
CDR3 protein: ASSPFRGTEAF

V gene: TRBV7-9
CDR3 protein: ASSPGQGWNEKLF

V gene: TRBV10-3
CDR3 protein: AISESGRAAYEQY

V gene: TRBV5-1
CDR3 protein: ASSLDTYYEQY

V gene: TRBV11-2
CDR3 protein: ASSLVLAGSTDTQY

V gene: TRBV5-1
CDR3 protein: ASSLGVWREGQETQY

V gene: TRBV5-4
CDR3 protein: ASTSESDAYITQETQY

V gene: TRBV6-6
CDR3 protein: ASSYPEALNTEAF

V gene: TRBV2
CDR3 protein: ASKMLVTGMDGYT

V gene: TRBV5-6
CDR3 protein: ASSHQTGSVRLEL

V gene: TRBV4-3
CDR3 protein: ASSQEIGTGGTEAF

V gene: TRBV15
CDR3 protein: ATSPTRTGNGYT

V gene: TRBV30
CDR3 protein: AWSLTLIGQGNEQF

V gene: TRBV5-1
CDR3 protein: ASSLQGADYGYT

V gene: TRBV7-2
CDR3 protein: ASSLSAGAYQGGTQY

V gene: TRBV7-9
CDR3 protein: ASSLGGPINTEAF

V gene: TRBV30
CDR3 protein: AWSPLVGVDC

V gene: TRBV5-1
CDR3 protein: ASSLDRGLNYGHT

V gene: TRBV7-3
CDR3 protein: ASSLIGRSYEQY

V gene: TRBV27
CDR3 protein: ASSLRGQGVPYEQY

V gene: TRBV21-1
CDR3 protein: ASSKEGLASYEQY

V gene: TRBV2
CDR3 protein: ASRPGRGGRRDEQF

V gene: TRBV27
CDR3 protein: ASSPGTEIYEQY

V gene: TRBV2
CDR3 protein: ASPNGGDEQF

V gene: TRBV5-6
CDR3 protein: ASSLSLGVRQGSYEQY

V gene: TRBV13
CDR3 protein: ASSSRVASNTGELF

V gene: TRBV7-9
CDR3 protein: ASSRTQGVRGNEQF

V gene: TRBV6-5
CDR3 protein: ASSYQDNHEQY

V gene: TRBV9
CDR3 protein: ASSGTGGGGDTQY

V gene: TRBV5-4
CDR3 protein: ASKLGGAGNTIY

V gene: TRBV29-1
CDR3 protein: SVVTGDSVIRSSYEQY

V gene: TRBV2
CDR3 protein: ASSDRGSTEAF

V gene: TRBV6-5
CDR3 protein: ASRAEGGNQPQH

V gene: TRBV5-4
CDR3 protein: ASSLVQGRTEAF

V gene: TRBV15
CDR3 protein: ATSRDLFGASGSNNEQF

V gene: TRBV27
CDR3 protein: ASSLAGTSYPQY

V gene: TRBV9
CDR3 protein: ASTPGGGFQETQY

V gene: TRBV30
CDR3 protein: AWSFGTVNEKLF

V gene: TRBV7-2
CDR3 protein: ASSPPQSGSRTGELF

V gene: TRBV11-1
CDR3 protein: ASSYSGPDTEAF

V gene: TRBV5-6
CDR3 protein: ASSLEQGRETQY

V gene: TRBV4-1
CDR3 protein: ASSQGDRLPTYEQY

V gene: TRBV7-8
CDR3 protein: ASITPGQGEAF

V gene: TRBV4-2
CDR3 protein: ASSQNRAEAF

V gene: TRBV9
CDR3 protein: ASSFGRVAGKTDTQY

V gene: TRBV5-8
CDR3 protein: ASSLEQGKLTF

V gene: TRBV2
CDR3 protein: ASSEALAGVEDTQY

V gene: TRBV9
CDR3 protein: ASSAQTGDGNTIY

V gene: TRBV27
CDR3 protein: ASSLSTGAVYEQY

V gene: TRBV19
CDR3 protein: ASIGTDHPGANVLT

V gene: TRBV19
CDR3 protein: ASSTSGRVATGELF

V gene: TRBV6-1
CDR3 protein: ASSSQETQY

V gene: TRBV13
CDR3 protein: ASSFLEELAGAFSTDTQY

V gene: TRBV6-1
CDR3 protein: ASSVTWDRGPVNYGYT